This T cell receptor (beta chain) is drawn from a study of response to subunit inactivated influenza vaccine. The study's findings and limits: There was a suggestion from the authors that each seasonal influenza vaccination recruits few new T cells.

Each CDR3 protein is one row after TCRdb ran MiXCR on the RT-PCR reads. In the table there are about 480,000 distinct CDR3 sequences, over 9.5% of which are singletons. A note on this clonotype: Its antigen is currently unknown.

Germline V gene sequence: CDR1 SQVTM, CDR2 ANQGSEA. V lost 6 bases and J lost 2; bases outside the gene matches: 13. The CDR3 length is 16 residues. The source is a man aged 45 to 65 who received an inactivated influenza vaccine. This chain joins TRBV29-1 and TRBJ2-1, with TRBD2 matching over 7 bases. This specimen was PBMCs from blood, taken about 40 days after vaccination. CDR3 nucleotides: TGCAGCGTCAGAAGGGACGGCGGGAGTGCCTACAATGAGCAGTTCTTC. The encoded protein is CSVRRDGGSAYNEQFF.